The next 3 T cell receptor beta chains were all read from a single sample in a study of blood T cell repertoires in COVID-19. Sequencing was performed with immunoSEQ multiplex PCR; in TCRdb, only in-frame clones are kept and a portion is missing. The table lists about 43,000 clones, about 87% of them singletons. The sample taken for sequencing was peripheral blood. These receptors were taken from a man between 40 and 49 years old with COVID-19, enrolled during active disease.

The chain carries TRBV19 and TRBJ2-3; TRBD2 matches 7 bases. Germline CDR1 LNHDA, CDR2 SQIVND (reference sequence). V shed 6 bases, J shed 4 bases, and the junction held 13 bases outside the gene matches. CDR3 length: 16 amino acids. CDR3 bases: TGTGCCAGTAGCCTGGCGGGAGTAGAGATGGCAGATACGCAGTATTTT. This codes for CASSLAGVEMADTQYF.

The chain couples TRBV10-3 to TRBJ1-3; D not resolved. Trimming cost V 0 bases and J 2 bases, with 8 bases left between them. Germline V gene sequence: CDR1 ENHRY, CDR2 SYGVKD. The CDR3 contains 15 residues. CDR3 amino acids: CAISESGGTGNTIYF. As DNA, the CDR3 is TGTGCCATCAGTGAGTCAGGAGGTACTGGAAACACCATATATTTT.

J is TRBJ1-1 and V is TRBV19; 8 bases align to TRBD1. The CDR3 sequence is 17 residues long. CDR1 is LNHDA and CDR2 is SQIVND in the germline V gene (reference sequence). The V segment lost 6 bases and the J segment 1 base; nucleotides outside the gene matches: 13. Here the CDR3 reads CASRGDRSGRGNTEAFF. The CDR3 bases are TGTGCCAGTAGGGGGGACAGGTCTGGTAGAGGGAACACTGAAGCTTTCTTT.